The present T cell receptor beta chain was sequenced within a study of regulatory T cells in long-lasting Graves disease. Findings of the study overall: Thyroid tissue was not studied; only peripheral blood was.

Looked up from germline, CDR1 is SEHNR and CDR2 is FQNEAQ (reference sequence). The length of the CDR3 is 15 residues. The junction had 8 bases not matched to a gene; V was cut back by 5 bases and J by 1 base. Time point defined: newly diagnosed GD, antithyroid drugs for less than 3 months. Researchers made the TCR library from RNA that was extracted from PBMCs. Researchers made TCR beta libraries by using iRepertoire HTBI primers and running Arm-PCR on CDR3 regions. In TCRdb, the multiplex PCR reads were re-called with MiXCR into one record per CDR3 protein. The table includes about 620,000 distinct CDR3 sequences, roughly 15% detected once. This clonotype was counted ten times or more. Its antigen is as yet unknown. A further study also used this sample, focusing on T cells in Graves' hyperthyroidism and ophthalmopathy.

The receptor's source is a woman younger than 45 with Graves disease. The chain uses TRBV7-9 and TRBJ2-7, with 7 bases aligning to TRBD2. The source was peripheral blood mononuclear cells (PBMCs), collected at new diagnosis, from a patient treated with antithyroid drugs. CDR3 DNA: TGTGCCAGCAGCGCCCAATGGGGGGGGTCCTACGAGCAGTACTTC. It specifies CASSAQWGGSYEQYF.